This entry describes one T cell receptor (beta chain). This sample is part of a study of OX40 agonist ivuxolimab in advanced cancers. Losses at the gene ends were 8 bases for V and 6 bases for J; bases not matched to a gene: 14. The germline CDR1 and CDR2 sequences are MGHDK and SYGVNS. The CDR3 runs 16 residues. The repertoire was sequenced with immunoSEQ multiplex PCR; TCRdb's copy has only in-frame clones and lacks some. The sample lists approximately 58,000 clones; over 80% were seen once. The J gene is TRBJ2-5, the V gene TRBV25-1; 11 nucleotides agree with TRBD1. The source was CD4+ or CD8+ T cells sorted from blood, collected in a trial of the OX40 agonist ivuxolimab. This receptor was identified in an adult with an advanced solid tumor such as melanoma, head and neck, liver or kidney cancer. The CDR3: CASGEVGGTGGKTQYF. DNA for the CDR3: TGTGCCAGCGGGGAGGTTGGGGGGACAGGGGGGAAGACCCAGTACTTC.